This T cell receptor (beta chain) was sequenced during a study of blood T cell repertoires in COVID-19. At the level of the study: COVID-19 samples collected from the United States, Italy and Spain covered acute and convalescent phases. From T cells, B-cell-depleted T cells, or PBMCs came the material, which was cDNA or gDNA.

This clone was detected once. The CDR3 has 16 residues. Germline V gene lookup returns CDR1 SGHRS and CDR2 YFSETQ. V dropped 4 bases and J dropped 8; count of bases not matched to a gene: 16. Patients in Seattle were enrolled during active infection, then followed longitudinally. TCRdb's table, derived via immunoSEQ multiplex PCR, lists solely in-frame clones and lacks some. The sample includes about 170,000 clones, roughly 84% of them seen just once. The rearrangement links TRBV5-1 to TRBJ2-3; 7 bases line up with TRBD2. Sample: peripheral blood. This receptor was obtained from a man older than 75 with COVID-19, enrolled during active disease. CDR3 bases: TGCGCCAGCAGCCAGGAAGGACTAGGGTTAAAGGGTACGCAGTATTTT. Encoded protein: CASSQEGLGLKGTQYF.